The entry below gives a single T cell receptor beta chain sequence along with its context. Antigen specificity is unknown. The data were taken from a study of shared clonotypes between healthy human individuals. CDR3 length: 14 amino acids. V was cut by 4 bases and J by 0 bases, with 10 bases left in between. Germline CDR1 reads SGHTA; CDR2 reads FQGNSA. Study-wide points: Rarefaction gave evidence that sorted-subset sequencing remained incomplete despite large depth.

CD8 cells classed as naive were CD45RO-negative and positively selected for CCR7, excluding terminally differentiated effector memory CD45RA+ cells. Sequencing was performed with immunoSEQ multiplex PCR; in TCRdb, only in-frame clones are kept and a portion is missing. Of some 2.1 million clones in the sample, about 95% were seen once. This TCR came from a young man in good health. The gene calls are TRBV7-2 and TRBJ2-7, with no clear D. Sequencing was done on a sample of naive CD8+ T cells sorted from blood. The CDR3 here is CASSSLSSSYEQYF. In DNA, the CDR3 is TGTGCCAGCAGCTCCCTAAGCAGCTCCTACGAGCAGTACTTC.